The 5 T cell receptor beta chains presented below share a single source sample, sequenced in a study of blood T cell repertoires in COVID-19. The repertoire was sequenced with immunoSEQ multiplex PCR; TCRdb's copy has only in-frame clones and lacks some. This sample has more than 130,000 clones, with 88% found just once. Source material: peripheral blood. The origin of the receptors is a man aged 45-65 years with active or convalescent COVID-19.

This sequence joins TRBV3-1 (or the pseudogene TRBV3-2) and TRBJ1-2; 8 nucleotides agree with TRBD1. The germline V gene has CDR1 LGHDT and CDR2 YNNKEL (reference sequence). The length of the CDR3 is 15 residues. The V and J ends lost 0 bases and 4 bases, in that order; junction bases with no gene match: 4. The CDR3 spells CASSQDFDRGYGYTF. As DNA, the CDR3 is TGTGCCAGCAGCCAAGACTTCGACAGGGGCTATGGCTACACCTTC.

CDR3 nucleotide sequence: TGTGCCAGCAGCGCAAAACGGGACAGGACCTACGAGCAGTACTTC. It encodes CASSAKRDRTYEQYF. This chain uses TRBV9 with TRBJ2-7; 8 nucleotides align to TRBD1. This CDR3 has 15 residues. Germline V lookup: CDR1 SGDLS, CDR2 YYNGEE. Germline trimming cut 3 bases from V and 2 bases from J; bases unmatched to any gene: 7.

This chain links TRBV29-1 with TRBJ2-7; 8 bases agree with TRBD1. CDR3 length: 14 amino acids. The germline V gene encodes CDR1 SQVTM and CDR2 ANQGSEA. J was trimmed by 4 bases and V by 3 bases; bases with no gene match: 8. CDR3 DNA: TGCAGCGTTGATCCCGACAGGGGACTTTACGAGCAGTACTTC. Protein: CSVDPDRGLYEQYF.

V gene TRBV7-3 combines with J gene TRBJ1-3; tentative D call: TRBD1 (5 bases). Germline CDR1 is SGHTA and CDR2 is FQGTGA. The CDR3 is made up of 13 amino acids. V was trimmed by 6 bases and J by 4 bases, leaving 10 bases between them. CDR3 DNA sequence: TGTGCCAGCAGTAAGGGGTACGGAAACACCATATATTTT. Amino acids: CASSKGYGNTIYF.

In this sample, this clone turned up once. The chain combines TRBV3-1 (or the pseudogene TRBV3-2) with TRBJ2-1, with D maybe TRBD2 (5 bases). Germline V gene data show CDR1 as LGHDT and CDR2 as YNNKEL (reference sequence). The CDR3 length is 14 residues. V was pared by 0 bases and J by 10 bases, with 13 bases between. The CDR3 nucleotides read TGTGCCAGCAGCCAAGATCTTGGGGAGTCCGAGCAGTTCTTC. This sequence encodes CASSQDLGESEQFF.